The 9 T cell receptor beta chains below were found in one sample sequenced in a study of control samples from healthy donors and cancer patients. Assay used: immunoSEQ multiplex PCR; TCRdb lists only in-frame clones, some missing. The profile shows approximately 150,000 clones, approximately 91% of them singletons. Sequencing used blood. These TCRs come from a man aged 30-40 years in good health.

The chain recombines TRBV11-2 with TRBJ2-3; D assignment may be TRBD1 or TRBD2 (5 bases each). The CDR3 length is 17 residues. The V end lost 7 bases, the J end lost 2 bases, and 22 bases lay between the germline ends. The germline CDR1 and CDR2 sequences are SGHAT and FQNNGV. CDR3 protein: CASTTLWGSDSTDTQYF. The CDR3 DNA sequence: TGTGCCAGCACTACTTTGTGGGGGTCGGATTCCACAGATACGCAGTATTTT.

The chain uses TRBV20-1 and TRBJ2-3, with 7 bases fitting TRBD1. The CDR3 is 11 residues long. The germline V gene has CDR1 DFQATT and CDR2 SNEGSKA (reference sequence). The junction had 2 bases not matched to a gene; V was cut back by 6 bases and J by 5 bases. DNA of the CDR3: TGCAGTGCGCAGGGGGTAGATACGCAGTATTTT. Its protein is CSAQGVDTQYF.

At least ten counts were recorded for this clone. The gene calls are TRBV24-1 and TRBJ2-5; 9 nucleotides align to TRBD1. The CDR3 is made up of 15 amino acids. Germline assignment: CDR1 KGHDR and CDR2 SFDVKD. Trimming took 5 bases from V and 0 from J; bases not matched to a gene: 3. The chain's CDR3 is CATSGQGEYQETQYF. For the CDR3, the DNA is TGTGCCACCAGTGGACAGGGGGAGTACCAAGAGACCCAGTACTTC.

The V and J genes are TRBV7-2 and TRBJ1-6, with 7 bases that match TRBD1. CDR1 and CDR2 from the germline V gene are SGHTA and FQGNSA. Unmatched junction bases numbered 11, after V lost 2 bases and J lost 13 bases. The CDR3 has 15 residues. CDR3 in amino acids: CASSLWQGVTNPLHF. CDR3 bases: TGTGCCAGCAGCTTATGGCAGGGGGTTACAAACCCCCTCCACTTT.

CDR3 sequence (DNA): TGTGCCAGCAGCGACAGGGGGTCGCGGGAGCAGTACTTC. Amino acids: CASSDRGSREQYF. The chain links TRBV3-1 (or the pseudogene TRBV3-2) to TRBJ2-7; 9 bases are shared with TRBD1. The V gene end was trimmed by 5 bases and the J gene end by 7 bases; junction bases not matched to a gene: 6. Germline CDR1 reads LGHDT; CDR2 reads YNNKEL (reference sequence). This CDR3 spans 13 amino acids.

The chain has TRBV18 and TRBJ1-1; perhaps TRBD1 as D (5 bases). Germline V gene lookup returns CDR1 KGHSH and CDR2 LQKENI. The CDR3 has 16 amino acids. With 2 bases removed from V and 0 bases from J, the gap between germline ends came to 13 bases. CDR3 in amino acids: CASSPGPRAMNTEAFF. In DNA, the CDR3 is TGTGCCAGCTCACCAGGTCCCAGGGCCATGAACACTGAAGCTTTCTTT.

The rearrangement joins TRBV18 to TRBJ2-3, with 13 bases identical to TRBD2. The germline V gene has CDR1 KGHSH and CDR2 LQKENI. The V segment lost 6 bases and the J segment 5 bases; nucleotides outside the gene matches: 5. The CDR3 contains 15 residues. CDR3 sequence: CASSRLAGGLDTQYF. CDR3 DNA: TGTGCCAGCTCGCGACTAGCGGGAGGCTTAGATACGCAGTATTTT.

The gene calls are TRBV10-3 and TRBJ1-3, with 7 bases that match TRBD1. Germline lookup yields CDR1 ENHRY and CDR2 SYGVKD. The V segment lost 4 bases and the J segment 2 bases; nucleotides outside the gene matches: 2. This CDR3 region has 14 residues. As DNA, the CDR3 is TGTGCCATCAGTGGCGGGACAGCTGGAAACACCATATATTTT. It is translated as CAISGGTAGNTIYF.

The chain employs TRBV6-5 and TRBJ2-4; TRBD2 matches at 10 bases. The CDR3 is 16 residues long. Germline CDR1 MNHEY, CDR2 SVGAGI. Trimming at V came to 2 bases and at J to 4 bases, leaving 5 bases not matched to a gene. CDR3: CASSYVAGGRKNIQYF. In DNA, the CDR3 is TGTGCCAGCAGTTACGTAGCGGGGGGCAGGAAAAACATTCAGTACTTC.